A single sample gave rise to the 21 T cell receptor beta chains below, sequenced in a study of human T cells and chemical hapten exposure. MiXCR was run by TCRdb on the RACE reads, yielding one entry per CDR3 protein. This sample has 79,000 or so distinct CDR3 sequences, with 32% found just once. As to time point: patch test 1, 2 weeks after DPC sensitization. Treatment noted: therapeutic diphenylcyclopropenone sensitization with weekly scalp DPC. The sample here was whole blood, taken in connection with sensitization to the hapten diphenylcyclopropenone (DPC). Receptors originate from a man in his forties or fifties with alopecia areata. Some clones in this sample may be carry-over from other donors' samples.

This clonotype has only a few counts. This chain connects TRBV6-6 to TRBJ2-3; the D gene is possibly TRBD2 (6 bases). This CDR3 comprises 15 residues. Trimming removed 2 bases at V and 0 bases at J, with 9 bases between. The germline CDR1 and CDR2 sequences are MNHNY and SVGAGI (reference sequence). The CDR3 nucleotides are TGTGCCAGCAGTTACGGGACTGCTAGCACAGATACGCAGTATTTT. Translating it yields CASSYGTASTDTQYF.

The V and J genes are TRBV6-5 and TRBJ1-2; 8 bases line up with TRBD1. CDR3 length: 13 amino acids. After removal of 6 bases from V and 4 bases from J, the junction contained 4 bases not matched to a gene. Germline V gene data show CDR1 as MNHEY and CDR2 as SVGAGI. This chain's CDR3 is CASSRTGSYGYTF. CDR3 DNA sequence: TGTGCCAGCAGCCGGACAGGGAGCTATGGCTACACCTTC.

This sequence joins TRBV23-1 and TRBJ2-5; D not resolved. TRBV23-1 is marked as an open reading frame, function uncertain. This CDR3 comprises 21 residues. The V gene lost 3 bases and the J gene lost 1 base, with 30 bases spanning the gap. CDR3 in DNA: TGCGCCAGCAGTCACCGCTCCGCACAGTCACCCTCTCCGGGCCCCCAAGAGACCCAGTACTTC. Its translation: CASSHRSAQSPSPGPQETQYF.

The chain is built from TRBV9 and TRBJ1-4; possibly TRBD1 for D (5 bases). The CDR3 spans 14 residues. V lost 0 bases and J lost 5, with 8 bases in between. Germline assignment: CDR1 SGDLS and CDR2 YYNGEE. This CDR3 is CASSVGGPNEKLFF. The CDR3 bases are TGTGCCAGCAGCGTAGGGGGACCGAATGAAAAACTGTTTTTT. Supplemented by reference TRBV9 and TRBJ1-4, the full variable domain reads DSGVTQTPKHLITATGQRVTLRCSPRSGDLSVYWYQQSLDQGLQFLIQYYNGEERAKGNILERFSAQQFPDLHSELNLSSLELGDSALYFCASSVGGPNEKLFFGSGTQLSVL.

V is TRBV6-5 and J is TRBJ2-3; TRBD1 matches at 8 bases. V was pared by 6 bases and J by 7 bases, with 15 bases of the junction left unmatched. Germline V gene lookup returns CDR1 MNHEY and CDR2 SVGAGI. The length of the CDR3 is 16 residues. The DNA for the CDR3 is TGTGCCAGCAGCCCAACTGCCGGGACAGGCCCCCATACGCAGTATTTT. Its protein is CASSPTAGTGPHTQYF.

This clonotype has just a few counts. The chain employs TRBV20-1 and TRBJ2-3; TRBD2 aligns across 13 bases. Per the germline V gene, CDR1 is DFQATT and CDR2 is SNEGSKA (reference sequence). With 5 bases clipped from V and 2 bases from J, the junction kept 4 bases outside the gene matches. CDR3 size: 15 residues. The CDR3 DNA follows: TGCAGTGCTCAAGGACTAGCGGGAGACACAGATACGCAGTATTTT. This codes for CSAQGLAGDTDTQYF.

CDR3 sequence (DNA): TGCAGTGCCAGTCCGGGGGCCTACGAGCAGTACTTC. This encodes CSASPGAYEQYF. The V and J genes are TRBV20-1 and TRBJ2-7; maybe TRBD2 (6 bases). The CDR3 sequence is 12 residues long. V shed 6 bases and J shed 2 bases, with 11 bases lying between them. Germline V gives CDR1 DFQATT, CDR2 SNEGSKA (reference sequence).

This clonotype was counted only a few times. V and J are TRBV19 and TRBJ1-1; TRBD1 aligns across 8 bases. The germline V gene has CDR1 LNHDA and CDR2 SQIVND (reference sequence). CDR3 size: 15 residues. V was pared by 7 bases and J by 6 bases, with 13 bases of the junction left unmatched. The CDR3 reads CASTLGQGGEAEAFF. The CDR3 DNA sequence: TGTGCCAGTACCCTCGGACAGGGAGGGGAGGCTGAAGCTTTCTTT.

This chain joins TRBV18 and TRBJ1-4, with D possibly matching TRBD1 (5 bases). Trimming pared 3 bases from V and 8 bases from J, leaving 16 bases between. CDR3 size: 15 residues. Germline CDR1 is KGHSH and CDR2 is LQKENI. The CDR3 reads CASSPGTTLGEKLFF. The CDR3 DNA reads as TGTGCCAGCTCACCCGGGACGACGCTAGGGGAAAAACTGTTTTTT.

The V and J genes are TRBV20-1 and TRBJ2-5; no definite D call. CDR1 and CDR2 (germline): DFQATT, SNEGSKA (reference sequence). This CDR3 region has 12 residues. The V and J ends lost 5 bases and 5 bases respectively, with 12 bases between them. The CDR3 nucleotides are TGCAGTGCTCCCGCTAGGTGGGAGACCCAGTACTTC. Translated: CSAPARWETQYF.

The V call is TRBV12-3 or TRBV12-4, the J call TRBJ2-5; tentative D call: TRBD1 (6 bases). V lost 5 bases and J 4 bases, leaving 17 bases between the germline ends. The CDR3 runs to 15 residues. The CDR3 nucleotides read TGTGCCAGCAGTCAGGGGACAAGTGGGAGAGAGACCCAGTACTTC. Its translation is CASSQGTSGRETQYF.

The chain has TRBV7-9 and TRBJ2-3, with D possibly being TRBD2 (5 bases). The CDR3 is made up of 13 amino acids. Trimming stripped 6 bases from V and 2 bases from J, with 9 bases between. CDR1 is SEHNR and CDR2 is FQNEAQ in the germline V gene (reference sequence). CDR3 sequence: CASSYLATDTQYF. The DNA for the CDR3 is TGTGCCAGCAGTTACCTAGCCACAGATACGCAGTATTTT.

This clonotype was counted between two and nine times. The rearrangement joins TRBV30 to TRBJ2-7; tentative D call: TRBD1 (5 bases). V lost 0 bases, J lost 2 bases, and 11 bases lay in between. CDR3 length equals 14 residues. Germline V gives CDR1 GTSNPN, CDR2 SVGIG (reference sequence). The CDR3 loop reads CAWSVARVPYEQYF. The DNA for the CDR3 is TGTGCCTGGAGTGTAGCCAGGGTCCCCTACGAGCAGTACTTC.

The chain is built from TRBV4-1 and TRBJ1-1; 7 nucleotides line up with TRBD1. Germline V gene sequence: CDR1 MGHRA, CDR2 YSYEKL. J lost 6 bases, V lost 4 bases, and 5 bases had no gene match. The CDR3 loop spans 13 amino acids. The CDR3 region is CASSPTGDAEAFF. As DNA, the CDR3 is TGCGCCAGCAGCCCCACAGGGGACGCTGAAGCTTTCTTT.

This clonotype came up a few times. The chain has TRBV7-9 and TRBJ2-1; 7 nucleotides align to TRBD2. The CDR3 has 16 residues. With 5 bases clipped from V and 2 bases from J, the junction kept 9 bases outside the gene matches. The germline V gene encodes CDR1 SEHNR and CDR2 FQNEAQ (reference sequence). DNA for the CDR3: TGTGCCAGCAGCCCAATAGCGGGCCTTACCTACAATGAGCAGTTCTTC. It is translated as CASSPIAGLTYNEQFF.

The genes are TRBV11-3 and TRBJ2-3, with 9 bases lining up with TRBD2. J gave up 5 bases and V 1 base, and 10 bases lay outside the gene matches. Per the germline V gene, CDR1 is SGHNT and CDR2 is YENEEA. CDR3 length: 17 amino acids. CDR3 in amino acids: CASSLGALAGPKDTQYF. The CDR3 DNA is TGTGCCAGCAGCTTAGGAGCGCTAGCGGGACCCAAAGATACGCAGTATTTT.

This clonotype was counted between two and nine times. The chain employs TRBV20-1 and TRBJ1-1, with TRBD1 identical over 7 bases. Per the germline V gene, CDR1 is DFQATT and CDR2 is SNEGSKA (reference sequence). After removal of 2 bases from V and 3 bases from J, the junction contained 0 bases not matched to a gene. The CDR3 has 12 residues. The CDR3 bases are TGCAGTGCTAGACAGGGGGACACTGAAGCTTTCTTT. It codes for CSARQGDTEAFF.

The J gene is TRBJ2-5, the V gene TRBV29-1; D may be TRBD1 (5 bases). The CDR3 runs to 12 residues. V was shortened by 5 bases and J by 4 bases, with 11 bases between the two germline ends. Germline V gives CDR1 SQVTM, CDR2 ANQGSEA. The DNA for the CDR3 is TGCAGCGTTTATCAGGGCGGAGAGACCCAGTACTTC. Amino acid sequence: CSVYQGGETQYF.

The CDR3 is CASSPVDTFSYEQYF. The CDR3 DNA sequence: TGCGCCAGCAGCCCGGTGGACACCTTCTCCTACGAGCAGTACTTC. The chain has TRBV5-1 and TRBJ2-7; possible D gene TRBD1, 5 bases. Per germline, CDR1 SGHRS and CDR2 YFSETQ. CDR3 length equals 15 residues. Trimming stripped 4 bases from V and 0 bases from J, with 14 bases between.

This clonotype was counted between two and nine times. The genes are TRBV7-8 and TRBJ2-3; D may be TRBD1 (5 bases). With 2 bases removed from V and 4 bases from J, the gap between germline ends came to 16 bases. The CDR3 loop spans 16 amino acids. Germline lookup yields CDR1 SGHVS and CDR2 FQNEAQ. CDR3 sequence: CASSLMGQGAADTQYF. DNA of the CDR3: TGTGCCAGCAGCTTAATGGGGCAGGGTGCCGCAGATACGCAGTATTTT.

This chain uses TRBV6-5 with TRBJ2-5, with a tentative D call TRBD2 (6 bases). CDR1 is MNHEY, CDR2 SVGAGI, per germline. Trimming removed 4 bases from V and 1 base from J, with 16 bases in between. The CDR3 spans 16 residues. The CDR3 nucleotides read TGTGCCAGCAGTTCAACGGGAGTTAAGGTCCAAGAGACCCAGTACTTC. Translation: CASSSTGVKVQETQYF.